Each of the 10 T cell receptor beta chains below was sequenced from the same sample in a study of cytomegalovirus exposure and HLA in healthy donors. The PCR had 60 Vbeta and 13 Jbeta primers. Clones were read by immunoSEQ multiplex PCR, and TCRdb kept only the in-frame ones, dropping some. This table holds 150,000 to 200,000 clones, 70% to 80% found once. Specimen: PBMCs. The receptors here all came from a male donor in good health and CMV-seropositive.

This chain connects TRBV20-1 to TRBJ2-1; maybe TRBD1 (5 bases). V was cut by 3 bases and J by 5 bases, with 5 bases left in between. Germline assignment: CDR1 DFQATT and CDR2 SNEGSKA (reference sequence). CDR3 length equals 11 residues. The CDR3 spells CSARTDNEQFF. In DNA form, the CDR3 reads TGCAGTGCTAGGACAGACAATGAGCAGTTCTTC.

As DNA, the CDR3 is TGTGCCAGCAGCCAGGGACTAGCGGGATACAATGAGCAGTTCTTC. It translates to CASSQGLAGYNEQFF. This chain connects TRBV7-9 to TRBJ2-1; TRBD2 matches 13 bases. The J segment lost 4 bases and the V segment lost 5 bases, leaving 2 bases of the junction unmatched. This CDR3 region has 15 residues. The germline V gene has CDR1 SEHNR and CDR2 FQNEAQ (reference sequence).

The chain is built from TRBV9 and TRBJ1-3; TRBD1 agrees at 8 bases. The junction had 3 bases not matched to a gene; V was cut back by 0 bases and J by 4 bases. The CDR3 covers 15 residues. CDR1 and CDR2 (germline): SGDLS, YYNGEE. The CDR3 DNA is TGTGCCAGCAGCGTAGCAGACAGGGGCGGAAACACCATATATTTT. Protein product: CASSVADRGGNTIYF.

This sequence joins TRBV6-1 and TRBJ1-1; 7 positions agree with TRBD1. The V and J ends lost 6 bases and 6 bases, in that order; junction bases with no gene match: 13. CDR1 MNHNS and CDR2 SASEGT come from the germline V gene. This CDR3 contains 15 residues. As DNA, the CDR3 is TGTGCCAGCAGACGAACCACAGAACAGGGGTCTGAAGCTTTCTTT. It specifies CASRRTTEQGSEAFF.

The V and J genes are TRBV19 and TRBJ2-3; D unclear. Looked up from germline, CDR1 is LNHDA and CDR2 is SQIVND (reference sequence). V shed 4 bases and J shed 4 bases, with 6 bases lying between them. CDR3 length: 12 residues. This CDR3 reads CASSTLPDTQYF. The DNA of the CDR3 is TGTGCCAGTAGTACCCTACCAGATACGCAGTATTTT.

CDR3 residues: CASSLTAGETQYF. DNA of the CDR3: TGTGCCAGCAGCTTGACAGCGGGAGAGACCCAGTACTTC. This sequence joins TRBV5-4 and TRBJ2-5; tentative D call: TRBD2 (6 bases). In germline, CDR1 is SGHNT, CDR2 YYREEE (reference sequence). The CDR3 loop spans 13 amino acids. V lost 1 base, J lost 4 bases, and 8 bases lay in between.

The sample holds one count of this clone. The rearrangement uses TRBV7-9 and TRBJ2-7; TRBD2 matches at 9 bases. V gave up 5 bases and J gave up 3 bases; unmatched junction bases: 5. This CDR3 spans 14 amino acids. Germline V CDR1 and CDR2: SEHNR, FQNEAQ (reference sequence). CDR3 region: CASSRTSDFYEQYF. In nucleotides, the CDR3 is TGTGCCAGCAGCCGGACTAGCGACTTCTACGAGCAGTACTTC. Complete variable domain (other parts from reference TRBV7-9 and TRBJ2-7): DTGVSQNPRHKITKRGQNVTFRCDPISEHNRLYWYRQTLGQGPEFLTYFQNEAQLEKSRLLSDRFSAERPKGSFSTLEIQRTEQGDSAMYLCASSRTSDFYEQYFGPGTRLTVT.

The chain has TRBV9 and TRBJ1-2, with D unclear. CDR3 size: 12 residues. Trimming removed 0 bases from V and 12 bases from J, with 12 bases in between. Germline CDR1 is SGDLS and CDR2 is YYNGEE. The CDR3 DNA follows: TGTGCCAGCAGCGTAGGAGAGGGTTTTAACACCTTC. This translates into CASSVGEGFNTF.

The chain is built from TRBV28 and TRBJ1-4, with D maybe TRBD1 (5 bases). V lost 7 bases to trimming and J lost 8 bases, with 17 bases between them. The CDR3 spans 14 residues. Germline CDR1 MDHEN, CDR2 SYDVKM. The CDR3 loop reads CASTPMEGWEKLFF. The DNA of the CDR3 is TGTGCCAGCACCCCGATGGAGGGGTGGGAAAAACTGTTTTTT.

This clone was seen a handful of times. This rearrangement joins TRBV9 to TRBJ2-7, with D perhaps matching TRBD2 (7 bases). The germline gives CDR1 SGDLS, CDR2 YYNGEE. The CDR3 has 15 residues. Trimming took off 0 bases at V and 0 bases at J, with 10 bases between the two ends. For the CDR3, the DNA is TGTGCCAGCAGCGTAGAGGGGGGGAACTCCTACGAGCAGTACTTC. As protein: CASSVEGGNSYEQYF.